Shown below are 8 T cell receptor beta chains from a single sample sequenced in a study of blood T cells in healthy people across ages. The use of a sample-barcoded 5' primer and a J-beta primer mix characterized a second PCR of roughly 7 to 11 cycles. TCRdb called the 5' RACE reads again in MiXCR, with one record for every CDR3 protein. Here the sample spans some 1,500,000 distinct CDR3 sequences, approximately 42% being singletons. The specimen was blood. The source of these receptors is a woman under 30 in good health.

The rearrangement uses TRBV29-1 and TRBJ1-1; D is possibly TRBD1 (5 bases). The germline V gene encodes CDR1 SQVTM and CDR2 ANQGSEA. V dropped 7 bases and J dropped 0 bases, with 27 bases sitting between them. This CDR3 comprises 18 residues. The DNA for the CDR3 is TGCAGCGCCAGGCCTCGGACATCTCGAGTCCCTCTGAACACTGAAGCTTTCTTT. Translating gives CSARPRTSRVPLNTEAFF.

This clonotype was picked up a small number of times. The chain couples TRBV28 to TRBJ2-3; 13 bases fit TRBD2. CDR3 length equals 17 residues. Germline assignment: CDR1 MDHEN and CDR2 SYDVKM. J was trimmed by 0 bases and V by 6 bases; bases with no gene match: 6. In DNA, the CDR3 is TGTGCCAGCAGCCGAGGGACTAGCGGGACTAGCACAGATACGCAGTATTTT. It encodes CASSRGTSGTSTDTQYF.

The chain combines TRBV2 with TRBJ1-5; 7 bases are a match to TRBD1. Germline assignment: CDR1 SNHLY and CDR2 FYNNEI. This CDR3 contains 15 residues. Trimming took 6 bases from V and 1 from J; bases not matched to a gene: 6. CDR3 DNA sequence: TGTGCCAGCAGGGTAGGACAGGCGAGCAATCAGCCCCAGCATTTT. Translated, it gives CASRVGQASNQPQHF.

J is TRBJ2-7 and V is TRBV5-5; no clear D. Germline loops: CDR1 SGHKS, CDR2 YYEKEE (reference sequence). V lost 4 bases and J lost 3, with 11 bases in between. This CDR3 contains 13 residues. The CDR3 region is CASSIRPNYEQYF. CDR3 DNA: TGTGCCAGCAGCATCCGACCAAACTACGAGCAGTACTTC.

CDR3 region: CASSLGTSTTLQFF. The CDR3 nucleotides are TGTGCCAGCAGCTTAGGGACTAGCACGACATTGCAGTTCTTC. J is TRBJ2-1 and V is TRBV7-2, with TRBD2 identical over 8 bases. The V and J ends lost 1 base and 12 bases, in that order; junction bases with no gene match: 8. The CDR3 extends over 14 amino acids. Germline assignment: CDR1 SGHTA and CDR2 FQGNSA.

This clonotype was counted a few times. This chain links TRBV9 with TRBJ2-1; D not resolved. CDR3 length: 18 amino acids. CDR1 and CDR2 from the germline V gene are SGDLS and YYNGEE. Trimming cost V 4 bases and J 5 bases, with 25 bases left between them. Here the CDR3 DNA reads TGTGCCAGCAGCCCAACACTACTATTAAGGGCATCGGACAATGAGCAGTTCTTC. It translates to CASSPTLLLRASDNEQFF.

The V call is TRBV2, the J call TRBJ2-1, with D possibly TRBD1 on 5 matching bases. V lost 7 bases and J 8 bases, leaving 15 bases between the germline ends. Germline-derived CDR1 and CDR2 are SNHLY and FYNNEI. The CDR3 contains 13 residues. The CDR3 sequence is CASTDTLDHEQFF. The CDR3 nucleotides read TGTGCCAGCACGGACACCTTGGACCATGAGCAGTTCTTC. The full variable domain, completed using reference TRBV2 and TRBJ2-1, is EPEVTQTPSHQVTQMGQEVILRCVPISNHLYFYWYRQILGQKVEFLVSFYNNEISEKSEIFDDQFSVERPDGSNFTLKIRSTKLEDSAMYFCASTDTLDHEQFFGPGTRLTVL.

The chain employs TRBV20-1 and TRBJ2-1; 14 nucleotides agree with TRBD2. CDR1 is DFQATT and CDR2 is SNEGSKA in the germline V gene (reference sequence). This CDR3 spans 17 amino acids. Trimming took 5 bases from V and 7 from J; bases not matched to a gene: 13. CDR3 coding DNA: TGCAGTGCTGACAGACCGGGACTAGCGGGAGTTATGAATGAGCAGTTCTTC. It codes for CSADRPGLAGVMNEQFF.